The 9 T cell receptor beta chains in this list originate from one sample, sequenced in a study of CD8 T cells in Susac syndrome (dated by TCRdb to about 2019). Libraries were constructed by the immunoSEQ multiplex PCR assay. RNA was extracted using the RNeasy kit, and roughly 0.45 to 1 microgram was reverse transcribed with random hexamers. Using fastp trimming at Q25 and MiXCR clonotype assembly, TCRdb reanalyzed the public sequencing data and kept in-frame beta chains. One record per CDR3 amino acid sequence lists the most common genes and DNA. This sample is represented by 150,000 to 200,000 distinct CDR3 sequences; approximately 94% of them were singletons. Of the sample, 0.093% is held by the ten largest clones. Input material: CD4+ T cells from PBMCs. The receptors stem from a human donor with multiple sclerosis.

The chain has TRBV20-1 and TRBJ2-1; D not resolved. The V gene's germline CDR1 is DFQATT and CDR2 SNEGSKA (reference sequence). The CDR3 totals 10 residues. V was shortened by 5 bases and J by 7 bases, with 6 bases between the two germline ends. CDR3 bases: TGCAGTGCTGTGAGGAATGAGCAGTTCTTC. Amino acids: CSAVRNEQFF.

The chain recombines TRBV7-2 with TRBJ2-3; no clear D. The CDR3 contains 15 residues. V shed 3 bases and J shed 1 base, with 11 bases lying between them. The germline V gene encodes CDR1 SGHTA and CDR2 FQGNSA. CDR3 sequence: CASSLTSERTDTQYF. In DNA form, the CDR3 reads TGTGCCAGCAGCTTGACCAGCGAGCGCACAGATACGCAGTATTTT.

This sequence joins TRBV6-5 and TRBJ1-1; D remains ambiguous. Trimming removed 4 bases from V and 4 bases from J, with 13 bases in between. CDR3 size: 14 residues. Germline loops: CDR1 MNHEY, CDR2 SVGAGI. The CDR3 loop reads CASSSGFKGTEAFF. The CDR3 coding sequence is TGTGCCAGCAGTTCAGGATTTAAAGGCACTGAAGCTTTCTTT.

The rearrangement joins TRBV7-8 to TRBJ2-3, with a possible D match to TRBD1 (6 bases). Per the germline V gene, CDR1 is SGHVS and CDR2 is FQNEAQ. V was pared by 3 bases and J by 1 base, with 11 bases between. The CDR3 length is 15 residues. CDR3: CASSFAAGGTDTQYF. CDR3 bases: TGTGCCAGCAGCTTCGCGGCAGGGGGCACAGATACGCAGTATTTT.

The CDR3 DNA reads TGTGCCAGCAGTGAAAATGTTAGGGCGGATCCTAATTCACCCCTCCACTTT. Amino acid sequence: CASSENVRADPNSPLHF. The J gene is TRBJ1-6, the V gene TRBV2; D is uncertain. The germline gives CDR1 SNHLY, CDR2 FYNNEI. Deletions cut 2 bases from V and 6 bases from J, with 17 bases between. The CDR3 extends over 17 amino acids.

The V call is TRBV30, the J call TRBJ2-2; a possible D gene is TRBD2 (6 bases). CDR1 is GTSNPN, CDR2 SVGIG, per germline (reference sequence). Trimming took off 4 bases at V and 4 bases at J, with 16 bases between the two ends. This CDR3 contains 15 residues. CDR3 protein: CAWIREMGITGELFF. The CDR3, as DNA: TGTGCCTGGATACGGGAGATGGGGATCACCGGGGAGCTGTTTTTT.

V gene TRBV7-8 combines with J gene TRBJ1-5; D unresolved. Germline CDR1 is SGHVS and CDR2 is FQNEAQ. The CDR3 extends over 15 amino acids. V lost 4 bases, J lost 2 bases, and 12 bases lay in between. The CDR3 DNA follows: TGTGCCAGCAGCTCGACCGAGGCGGGCAATCAGCCCCAGCATTTT. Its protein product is CASSSTEAGNQPQHF.

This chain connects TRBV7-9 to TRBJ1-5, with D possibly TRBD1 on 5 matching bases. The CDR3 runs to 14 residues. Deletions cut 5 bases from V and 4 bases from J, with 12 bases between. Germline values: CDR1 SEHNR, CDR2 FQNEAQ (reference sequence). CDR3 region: CASSLGAPNQPQHF. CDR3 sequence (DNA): TGTGCCAGCAGCCTCGGGGCTCCTAATCAGCCCCAGCATTTT.

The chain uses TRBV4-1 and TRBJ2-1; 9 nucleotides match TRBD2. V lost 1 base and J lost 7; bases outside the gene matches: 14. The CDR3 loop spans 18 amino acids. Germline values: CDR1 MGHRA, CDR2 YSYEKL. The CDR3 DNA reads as TGCGCCAGCAGCCAAGTCGACCTCGGGCTAGCGGGGACTAATGAGCAGTTCTTC. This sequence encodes CASSQVDLGLAGTNEQFF.